This TCR beta chain is drawn from a study of cytomegalovirus exposure and HLA in healthy donors. Trimming stripped 5 bases from V and 4 bases from J, with 20 bases between. Germline CDR1 is SGHTA and CDR2 is FQGNSA. The CDR3 extends over 16 amino acids. PCR used 60 Vbeta primers and 13 Jbeta primers. The table came from immunoSEQ multiplex PCR; TCRdb's copy has only in-frame clones and leaves some out. In the table there are some 120,000 clones, 60% to 85% of which are singletons. The origin of this receptor is a woman aged 40 to 49 in good health and CMV-seropositive. The chain recombines TRBV7-2 with TRBJ1-1; D gene unclear. The sequenced material came from PBMCs. The CDR3 protein is CASSPMTSGAGTEAFF. CDR3 nucleotides: TGTGCCAGCAGCCCGATGACCTCAGGCGCGGGCACTGAAGCTTTCTTT.